These T cell receptor beta chains were read from a single sample in a study of shared clonotypes between healthy human individuals. Sequenced by immunoSEQ multiplex PCR; TCRdb stores in-frame clones only, minus some. The sample consists of some 2,100,000 clones, more than 90% of them appearing once. Sequencing was done on a sample of naive CD4+ T cells sorted from blood. These receptor sequences come from a man between 18 and 35 years old in good health. Each CDR3 is given with its conserved first and last residue. D genes are given only for firm matches. Rows may omit the clone size; those that give it use once, few, many or a size class.

- TRBD1 TRBJ2-7 TRBV19 TGTGCCAGTAGCCTAGACAGGGCACCCATATACGAGCAGTACTTC CASSLDRAPIYEQYF
- TRBD1 TRBJ2-5 TRBV13 TGTGCCAGCAGCTTAACGACAGGGCCAAAACAAGAGACCCAGTACTTC CASSLTTGPKQETQYF
- - TRBJ1-5 TRBV4-1 TGCGCCAGCAGCCGGGACCTTAGCAATCAGCCCCAGCATTTT CASSRDLSNQPQHF
- TRBD2 TRBJ2-2 TRBV7-9 TGTGCCAGCACCTACCTTCCTGGACTAGCCACCACCGGGGAGCTGTTTTTT CASTYLPGLATTGELFF
- TRBD1 TRBJ1-6 TRBV6-7 TGTGCCAGCATGTGGACAGGGGCTTACCGCTCCTATAATTCACCCCTCCACTTT CASMWTGAYRSYNSPLHF
- TRBD1 TRBJ1-6 TRBV6-1 TGTGCCAGCACCAGACAGGGGCCCGATTCACCCCTCCACTTT CASTRQGPDSPLHF
- TRBD2 TRBJ2-5 TRBV7-2 TGTGCCAGCAGCCGACTAGCGGGAGGGCAAGAGACCCAGTACTTC CASSRLAGGQETQYF
- - TRBJ2-1 TRBV2 TGTGCCAGCACCCTCCCCCCAGCGGGCCCCTACAATGAGCAGTTCTTC CASTLPPAGPYNEQFF
- TRBD1 TRBJ2-7 TRBV5-5 TGTGCCAGCAGCTGGGGGGGACAGGGAGCCTACGAGCAGTACTTC CASSWGGQGAYEQYF
- - TRBJ1-1 TRBV2 TGTGCCAGCCGAACGGGGGGCGGCACGGGGGACACTGAAGCTTTCTTT CASRTGGGTGDTEAFF
- - TRBJ2-1 TRBV9 TGTGCCAGCAGCCCTCAACTGGGTTCCTACAATGAGCAGTTCTTC CASSPQLGSYNEQFF
- - TRBJ2-7 TRBV10-1 TGCGCCAGCAGTGAGTCCCTAGGGGCCCCCTACGAGCAGTACTTC CASSESLGAPYEQYF
- TRBD1 TRBJ2-7 TRBV10-3 TGTGCCATCAGCCCGGACGGCAGGGGGCCCTCCGAGCAGTACTTC CAISPDGRGPSEQYF
once TRBD2 TRBJ2-7 TRBV5-1 TGCGCCAGCAGCTTGTTGACTAGCGGGAGCTACGAGCAGTACTTC CASSLLTSGSYEQYF
- - TRBJ2-3 TRBV7-2 TGTGCCAGCAGCTTGTCGCAGAGCACAGATACGCAGTATTTT CASSLSQSTDTQYF
- TRBD1 TRBJ1-4 TRBV4-2 TGTGCCAGCACGACAGGGAGCAGGACTAATGAAAAACTGTTTTTT CASTTGSRTNEKLFF
- TRBD1 TRBJ1-5 TRBV28 TGTGCCAGCAGTTCTGTATATCCAGGGGGCTGTCAGCCCCAGCATTTT CASSSVYPGGCQPQHF
- - TRBJ1-4 TRBV7-9 TGTGCCAGCAGCCCCTCCGGGGCCATTAGTGAAAAACTGTTTTTT CASSPSGAISEKLFF
- - TRBJ1-2 TRBV5-1 TGCGCCAGCAGACTGACTAGCTATAACTATGGCTACACCTTC CASRLTSYNYGYTF
- - TRBJ1-3 TRBV5-1 TGCGCCAGCAGCTTGGATGGAGCCGCCCGAGGAAACACCATATATTTT CASSLDGAARGNTIYF
- - TRBJ1-5 TRBV7-3 TGTGCCAGCAGCCATAGTCCTCCCGGGCCCAGTTTTGGACAGCCCCAGCATTTT CASSHSPPGPSFGQPQHF
- TRBD1 TRBJ2-5 TRBV4-1 TGCGCCAGCAGCCAACCCGACAGGGAGCCCGAGACCCAGTACTTC CASSQPDREPETQYF
- - TRBJ2-1 TRBV10-3 TGTGCCACTTACGGGACGCCGGGGAGTAATGAGCAGTTCTTC CATYGTPGSNEQFF
once TRBD1 TRBJ2-7 TRBV10-3 TGTGCCACCTCTGGGCAGGGGGCTCTCGAGCAGTACTTC CATSGQGALEQYF
- TRBD1 TRBJ1-6 TRBV5-6 TGTGCCAGCAGCTCCGGGACAGGATCATCAGGGCATCCTTCACCCCTCCACTTT CASSSGTGSSGHPSPLHF
- - TRBJ1-6 TRBV5-8 TGTGCCAGCAGCTTTCGGCTTTGGAATTCACCCCTCCACTTT CASSFRLWNSPLHF
- - TRBJ1-5 TRBV19 TGTGCCAGTAGTAGCTCAGGTGACAATCAGCCCCAGCATTTT CASSSSGDNQPQHF
- - TRBJ1-1 TRBV10-3 TGTGCCATCAGTGCAGGCCGGGGTTTGAACACTGAAGCTTTCTTT CAISAGRGLNTEAFF
- - TRBJ2-3 TRBV7-7 TGTGCTAGCGGCCAGGTGGGGGGCACAGATACGCAGTATTTT CASGQVGGTDTQYF
- TRBD1 TRBJ2-7 TRBV4-3 TGCGCCAGCAGCCGGGGACAGGGCCCCTACGAGCAGTACTTC CASSRGQGPYEQYF
- - TRBJ1-4 TRBV5-7 TGTGCCAGCAGCTGGATACAGTTACGTACTGAAAAACTGTTTTTT CASSWIQLRTEKLFF
- - TRBJ2-7 TRBV10-2 TGCGCCAGCAGTAGTCTAGCTGCAAACGAGCAGTACTTC CASSSLAANEQYF
- - TRBJ1-2 TRBV28 TGTGCCAGCAGTTTAGGCGGGGAGGTTGGCTACACCTTC CASSLGGEVGYTF
- - TRBJ1-5 TRBV5-1 TGCGCCAGCAGCTTGGGGGCAGATAATCAGCCCCAGCATTTT CASSLGADNQPQHF
- - TRBJ2-5 TRBV20-1 TGCAGTGCTACCCGGGGAGGGACCCAGTACTTC CSATRGGTQYF
- - TRBJ2-7 TRBV10-3 TGTGCCATCAGTGTCCGAGGGGAATCCTACGAGCAGTACTTC CAISVRGESYEQYF
- - TRBJ2-4 TRBV11-2 TGTGCCAGCAGCTTGGACGGGGCGTTAGCCAAAAACATTCAGTACTTC CASSLDGALAKNIQYF
- - TRBJ1-1 TRBV15 TGTGCCACCAGCAGCTACCTCGGTGAGGCTTTCTTT CATSSYLGEAFF
- - TRBJ2-7 TRBV7-2 TGTGCCAGCAGCTTGAACCCGCTGGGGCCCTACGAGCAGTACTTC CASSLNPLGPYEQYF
- TRBD2 TRBJ2-2 TRBV18 TGTGCCAGCTCACGGACTAGCGGGGGGCCGACGGACACCGGGGAGCTGTTTTTT CASSRTSGGPTDTGELFF
- - TRBJ2-1 TRBV7-9 TGTGCCAGCAGCTTTGGGGTGAATGAGCAGTTCTTC CASSFGVNEQFF
- - TRBJ2-1 TRBV5-1 TGCGCCAGCAGCCTCCCAGTGAGCTCCTACAATGAGCAGTTCTTC CASSLPVSSYNEQFF
- - TRBJ2-5 TRBV15 TGTGCCACCAGCAGAGATAGGGGAGTGGGAGAGACCCAGTACTTC CATSRDRGVGETQYF